Presented here are 13 T cell receptor beta chains from one specimen sequenced in a study of blood T cells in healthy people across ages (dated by TCRdb to the mid-2010s). The library was prepared using 5' RACE. Instrument on record: Illumina HiSeq 2500. A second roughly 6 to 11 cycle PCR used a sample-barcoded 5' primer and a J-beta primer mix. The public reads were reanalyzed by TCRdb: fastp trimming at Q25, MiXCR alignment, in-frame beta chains only. Each record represents a unique CDR3 protein, reported with the most common genes and DNA among its rows. The sample table lists about 900,000 distinct CDR3 sequences, roughly 43% of them with a count of one. Roughly 12% of the sample is held by the ten biggest clonotypes. Sequenced input: blood. Source of these receptors: a man aged 25 to 40 in good health.

The gene calls are TRBV10-3 and TRBJ2-1, with 10 nucleotides matching TRBD1. There are 15 residues in the CDR3. CDR1 is ENHRY and CDR2 is SYGVKD in the germline V gene. The J segment lost 3 bases and the V segment lost 3 bases, leaving 2 bases of the junction unmatched. The CDR3 DNA follows: TGTGCCATCAGTGATAGGACAGGGGGCTACAATGAGCAGTTCTTC. Translated: CAISDRTGGYNEQFF.

This chain joins TRBV4-3 and TRBJ1-5; D remains ambiguous. V lost 0 bases and J 0 bases, leaving 12 bases between the germline ends. There are 17 residues in the CDR3. Germline V CDR1 and CDR2: LGHNA, YSLEER. In DNA, the CDR3 is TGCGCCAGCAGCCAAGAAACGATACCAGATAGCAATCAGCCCCAGCATTTT. It translates to CASSQETIPDSNQPQHF.

This clonotype was picked up a small number of times. The V and J genes are TRBV29-1 and TRBJ2-1, with D maybe TRBD1 (6 bases). Germline CDR1 is SQVTM and CDR2 is ANQGSEA. V lost 6 bases to trimming and J lost 5 bases, with 14 bases between them. The CDR3 covers 13 residues. The CDR3 nucleotides read TGCAGCGTGGGACAAAGCCGGGACAATGAGCAGTTCTTC. Protein product: CSVGQSRDNEQFF.

The V and J genes are TRBV6-5 and TRBJ2-1; a weak D match, TRBD1 (6 bases). Germline CDR1 and CDR2: MNHEY and SVGAGI. V lost 5 bases to trimming and J lost 4 bases, with 15 bases between them. This CDR3 is 15 amino acids long. The CDR3, as DNA: TGTGCCAGCAGTAAATCTCAGGGGCGATACAATGAGCAGTTCTTC. Translation: CASSKSQGRYNEQFF.

The chain uses TRBV6-2 or TRBV6-3 and TRBJ2-2; D ambiguous. V dropped 0 bases and J dropped 2 bases, with 10 bases sitting between them. Germline CDR1 reads MNHEY; CDR2 reads SVGEGT. The CDR3 loop spans 16 amino acids. The CDR3 nucleotides are TGTGCCAGCAGTTACTCAACAGACCTTAACACCGGGGAGCTGTTTTTT. It codes for CASSYSTDLNTGELFF.

This sequence joins TRBV28 and TRBJ2-7; maybe TRBD2 (6 bases). The V and J ends lost 5 bases and 7 bases respectively, with 12 bases between them. Per germline, CDR1 MDHEN and CDR2 SYDVKM. This CDR3 comprises 12 residues. CDR3 DNA: TGTGCCAGCAGTCCGGGGGTGAGGGAGCAGTACTTC. Translating gives CASSPGVREQYF.

This chain joins TRBV7-9 and TRBJ1-6, with D possibly being TRBD1 (6 bases). With 5 bases removed from V and 0 bases from J, the gap between germline ends came to 14 bases. Germline loops: CDR1 SEHNR, CDR2 FQNEAQ (reference sequence). CDR3 length: 17 amino acids. CDR3 amino acids: CASSIQGKSSYNSPLHF. Here the CDR3 DNA reads TGTGCCAGCAGCATCCAGGGGAAAAGCTCCTATAATTCACCCCTCCACTTT.

This chain joins TRBV9 and TRBJ2-5; the D gene is possibly TRBD2 (6 bases). V lost 4 bases and J lost 5, with 15 bases in between. This CDR3 has 14 residues. Per the germline V gene, CDR1 is SGDLS and CDR2 is YYNGEE. The CDR3 nucleotides are TGTGCCAGCAGCCCACGGGACTGGGCGGAGACCCAGTACTTC. It encodes CASSPRDWAETQYF.

Of note for this clonotype: One junction end disagrees with the germline gene, perhaps due to a read error. The V gene is TRBV7-7, the J gene TRBJ2-5, with TRBD1 as a possible D gene (6 bases). The length of the CDR3 is 16 residues. CDR1 and CDR2 (germline): SSHAT, FNYEAQ (reference sequence). In DNA form, the CDR3 reads TGTGCTAGCAGCCTTGAGGGGGTAGGGTTTGAAGAGACCCAGTACTTC. It encodes CASSLEGVGFEETQYF.

The J gene is TRBJ2-7, the V gene TRBV11-3; D is perhaps TRBD1 (6 bases). Trimming shortened V by 5 bases and J by 0 bases, and 14 bases separated the two germline ends. CDR1 is SGHNT, CDR2 YENEEA, per germline. CDR3 length equals 15 residues. CDR3 coding DNA: TGTGCCAGCAGCGCACAACAGGGTACCTCCTACGAGCAGTACTTC. Amino acids: CASSAQQGTSYEQYF. The entire variable domain, with the rest obtained from reference TRBV11-3 and TRBJ2-7, is as follows: EAGVVQSPRYKIIEKKQPVAFWCNPISGHNTLYWYLQNLGQGPELLIRYENEEAVDDSQLPKDRFSAERLKGVDSTLKIQPAELGDSAVYLCASSAQQGTSYEQYFGPGTRLTVT.

This chain joins TRBV7-9 and TRBJ1-2, with a possible D match to TRBD1 (6 bases). Germline assignment: CDR1 SEHNR and CDR2 FQNEAQ (reference sequence). The V gene lost 1 base and the J gene lost 0 bases, with 9 bases spanning the gap. This CDR3 spans 15 amino acids. CDR3 in amino acids: CASSLGRGPNYGYTF. Written as DNA, the CDR3 is TGTGCCAGCAGCTTAGGTCGGGGGCCTAACTATGGCTACACCTTC.

The chain is built from TRBV2 and TRBJ2-3; D gene uncertain. V shed 10 bases and J shed 6 bases, with 26 bases lying between them. Germline CDR1 reads SNHLY; CDR2 reads FYNNEI. The CDR3 is 16 residues long. The CDR3: CAKISPQAPMVDTQYF. CDR3 in DNA: TGTGCCAAAATAAGCCCACAAGCCCCCATGGTGGATACGCAGTATTTT.

This sequence joins TRBV30 and TRBJ1-6, with 7 bases fitting TRBD1. V was pared by 0 bases and J by 8 bases, with 13 bases of the junction left unmatched. Germline CDR1 reads GTSNPN; CDR2 reads SVGIG (reference sequence). CDR3 length equals 17 residues. The CDR3 protein is CAWSVARGSRGDSPLHF. CDR3 nucleotides: TGTGCCTGGAGTGTAGCACGGGGAAGCAGGGGGGATTCACCCCTCCACTTT.